The sequence of this T cell receptor (beta chain) was determined in a study of blood T cell repertoires in COVID-19 (dated by TCRdb to 2020 to 2021). Some background on the complete study: The collaborator samples originated in the United States, Italy and Spain and spanned the acute and convalescent phases of COVID-19. The samples were drawn from the first 160 participants of the ongoing ImmuneRACE study and from 950 to 1,500 subjects provided by 6 global collaborators. The material from the prospective study consisted of cDNA or gDNA derived from T cells, B-cell-depleted T cells, or PBMCs. The dataset comprised deeply sampled blood TCRbeta repertoires from subjects exposed to, actively infected with, or recovered from COVID-19. The repertoires were made available in a free public database intended to serve as a resource for research on the immune response to SARS-CoV-2. The sample metadata nearly always contained a de-identified subject ID, COVID-19 status, age in years and sex. Where available, HLA class I and class II types were taken from metadata supplied by the sample provider and were not determined by assay-based typing. Overall study outcomes, separate from this receptor: The quantity of clinical and demographic metadata differed by source and by participant and was supplied without curation.

At one collaborating source in Seattle, patients were enrolled during active infection and were followed longitudinally through the course of disease. Collaborating institutions collected whole blood in K2EDTA tubes following their own protocols. For TCRbeta analysis, collaborator samples were shipped as frozen whole blood, as isolated PBMCs, or as DNA extracted from either sample type. A remark on this clone: The antigen this receptor binds is unknown. No base qualities exist here, and no much larger clone lies one base off it.

The immunoSEQ Assay, a bias-controlled multiplex PCR, was used to amplify TCRbeta CDR3 regions from genomic DNA. Turning to the authors' computational methods: The number of nucleated cells in each sample was estimated by amplification of reference gene primers within the assay. To quantify the absolute abundance of each unique TCRbeta CDR3 rearrangement, sequence reads were collapsed and filtered. For each sample, productive Simpson clonality was calculated as the square root of Simpson's diversity index over productive rearrangements. TCRdb carries this immuneACCESS record with in-frame sequences only. Its versions omit some clonotypes, under half of them owing to an unresolved V gene in the studies checked, with the rest unexplained. V, J and clone size derive from that table, while D and trimming were established from the DNA sequence. For this sample there are about 220,000 clones; 65% to 90% appear just once. The ten largest clones add up to 2.4% of the sample.

Sequencing input: peripheral blood. The origin of this receptor is a woman between 65 and 79 years old with COVID-19, enrolled during active disease.

The DNA sequence is TGTGCCAGCTCAAAAACAGGGGGCCGAAACTATGGCTACACCTTC. Its coded protein is CASSKTGGRNYGYTF. The chain is assembled from TRBV18 and TRBJ1-2, with 9 junctional bases fitting TRBD1. The germline V gene supplies CDR1 KGHSH and CDR2 LQKENI. The CDR3 goes from the cysteine to the phenylalanine over 15 residues. Only the CDR3 part of the read is kept: 45 bases, read in frame from the first base. The germline V end is reduced by 5 bases and the J end by 2 bases; junction bases left unmatched: 6.